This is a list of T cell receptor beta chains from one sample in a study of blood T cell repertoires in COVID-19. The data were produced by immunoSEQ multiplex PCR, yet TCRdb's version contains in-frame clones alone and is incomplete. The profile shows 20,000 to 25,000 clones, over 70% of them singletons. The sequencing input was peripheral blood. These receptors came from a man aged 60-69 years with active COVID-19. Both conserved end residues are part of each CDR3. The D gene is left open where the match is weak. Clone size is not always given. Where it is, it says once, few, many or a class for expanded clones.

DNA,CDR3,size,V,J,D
TGTGCCAGCAGCTATGGTAATGAGCAGTTCTTC,CASSYGNEQFF,-,TRBV12-3/TRBV12-4,TRBJ2-1,-
TGTGCCAGCAGTTACTCGATAGGGGGACGGGGAGAGACCCAGTACTTC,CASSYSIGGRGETQYF,-,TRBV6-5,TRBJ2-5,-
TGTGCCAGCAGCTCATCCAGCGGGAGGGCCACAGATACGCAGTATTTT,CASSSSSGRATDTQYF,-,TRBV11-3,TRBJ2-3,TRBD2
TGTGCCAGCTCACGCGACAGCGCAGATGGGACCCAGTACTTC,CASSRDSADGTQYF,-,TRBV18,TRBJ2-5,-
TGTGCCAGCAGTATGCTAGCGGACTTCTACGAGCAGTACTTC,CASSMLADFYEQYF,few,TRBV2,TRBJ2-7,TRBD2
TGTGCCAGCAGCCCGGGGGTAGCGGGAGATTACGAGCAGTACTTC,CASSPGVAGDYEQYF,-,TRBV28,TRBJ2-7,TRBD2
TGTGCCAGCAGCCAGGACCTGGCGGGGTCATCCTACGAGCAGTACTTC,CASSQDLAGSSYEQYF,-,TRBV4-2,TRBJ2-7,-
TGTGCCACCAGCCCCGATGCGGGTGCCAGCTCCTACGAGCAGTACTTC,CATSPDAGASSYEQYF,medium-sized,TRBV15,TRBJ2-7,-
TGCGCCAGCAGCTCGGGGACAGGGGATTATGGCTACACCTTC,CASSSGTGDYGYTF,-,TRBV5-1,TRBJ1-2,TRBD1
TGTGCCAGCAGCTTGGCAGCAGGGGGCAAATCCCCCTACGAGCAGTACTTC,CASSLAAGGKSPYEQYF,once,TRBV5-4,TRBJ2-7,TRBD1
TGTGCCAGCAGTGACCTATCAAGGGGGTCTGGAAACACCATATATTTT,CASSDLSRGSGNTIYF,-,TRBV27,TRBJ1-3,-
TGCGCCAGCAGGCAGACTAGCGGGAGGGCCGGGGAGCTGTTTTTT,CASRQTSGRAGELFF,-,TRBV5-1,TRBJ2-2,TRBD2
TGTGCCAGCAGCGGGACAAACTCTGGAAACACCATATATTTT,CASSGTNSGNTIYF,once,TRBV2,TRBJ1-3,-
TGTGCCTGGACTTCCGGGACAGGCGACAATCAGCCCCAGCATTTT,CAWTSGTGDNQPQHF,few,TRBV30,TRBJ1-5,TRBD1
TGTGCCACGTTACAGGGGGCGAACACTGAAGCTTTCTTT,CATLQGANTEAFF,-,TRBV10-3,TRBJ1-1,TRBD1
TGTGCCTGGAGAGTTACAGGGGGCAAGGTCTATGGCTACACCTTC,CAWRVTGGKVYGYTF,-,TRBV30,TRBJ1-2,TRBD1
TGTGCCAGCAGCCAAGAAGCCTCTACGGGGCAGCGGGACTCCTACGAGCAGTACTTC,CASSQEASTGQRDSYEQYF,-,TRBV4-2,TRBJ2-7,TRBD2
TGTGCCAGCAGCCCCCAGGCGTCTGATACGCAGTATTTT,CASSPQASDTQYF,-,TRBV5-6,TRBJ2-3,-
TGTGCCAGCAGCTTAGCGAGACAGGGGTCCGCCAGCTATGGCTACACCTTC,CASSLARQGSASYGYTF,medium-sized,TRBV11-2,TRBJ1-2,TRBD1
TGCGCCAGCAGCTCGCAGCTACTAGCGGGAGGAGGGGATACGCAGTATTTT,CASSSQLLAGGGDTQYF,-,TRBV5-1,TRBJ2-3,TRBD2
TGTGCCAGCAGTCGGGACAGGGGGACGGAGACCCAGTACTTC,CASSRDRGTETQYF,-,TRBV6-5,TRBJ2-5,TRBD1
TGTGCCAGTAGTTCCCAGGGGGGCGTGCGGGAGCAGTACTTC,CASSSQGGVREQYF,few,TRBV19,TRBJ2-7,-
TGTGCCAGCAGCTTAATCAGGGGGCCCAACAATGAGCAGTTCTTC,CASSLIRGPNNEQFF,-,TRBV7-2,TRBJ2-1,TRBD1
TGTGCCAGCAGCCAACCCTCTCGCACCGGGGAGCTGTTTTTT,CASSQPSRTGELFF,-,TRBV3-1/TRBV3-2,TRBJ2-2,-
TGCGCCAGCAGCTTGGGTATAGCGGGAGTCGAGCAGTACTTC,CASSLGIAGVEQYF,once,TRBV5-1,TRBJ2-7,TRBD2
TGTGCCAGCAGCTTGGGGCTAGCGGGAGAGAGAGGGGTCACAGATACGCAGTATTTT,CASSLGLAGERGVTDTQYF,-,TRBV7-9,TRBJ2-3,TRBD2
TGCGCCAGCAGCCAAGATCGTAATAGCGGTAGCACAGATACGCAGTATTTT,CASSQDRNSGSTDTQYF,-,TRBV4-3,TRBJ2-3,-
TGTGCCAGCAGTTATATAGCGGGAGGGCTAGAAGGGAATGAGCAGTTCTTC,CASSYIAGGLEGNEQFF,-,TRBV7-6,TRBJ2-1,TRBD2
TGCGCCAGCAGCCAAAGATATATCCGGACTAAGGAGCTGTTTTTT,CASSQRYIRTKELFF,-,TRBV4-1,TRBJ2-2,-
TGTGCCAGCAGTGAAGGGGGGCTCTTTAGCAATCAGCCCCAGCATTTT,CASSEGGLFSNQPQHF,-,TRBV6-1,TRBJ1-5,-
TGTGCCACCAGTGATAGCTTCAGGGGCAATCAGCCCCAGCATTTT,CATSDSFRGNQPQHF,-,TRBV24-1,TRBJ1-5,-
TGTGCCAGCAGTCCATCCTCGACAGGGTACTACAATGAGCAGTTCTTC,CASSPSSTGYYNEQFF,-,TRBV27,TRBJ2-1,TRBD1
TGTGCCAGCACCGGGGTGGGGGAGACCCAGTACTTC,CASTGVGETQYF,-,TRBV12-3/TRBV12-4,TRBJ2-5,-
TGTGCCAGCAACGCAGGGAGCAATCAGCCCCAGCATTTT,CASNAGSNQPQHF,-,TRBV6-6,TRBJ1-5,-
TGTGCCAGCAGCGGGGACAGGACCCGTTCTAACTATGGCTACACCTTC,CASSGDRTRSNYGYTF,-,TRBV2,TRBJ1-2,TRBD1
TGTGCCTGGGGGGTGGGACTAGCGGGAGGGCCGGATGAGCAGTTCTTC,CAWGVGLAGGPDEQFF,-,TRBV30,TRBJ2-1,TRBD2
TGCGCCAGCAGCTTCCAGGCCCAACAAGAGACCCAGTACTTC,CASSFQAQQETQYF,-,TRBV5-1,TRBJ2-5,-
TGTGCCGGCAGCGTGGGGACTAGCGGGGGCACAGATACGCAGTATTTT,CAGSVGTSGGTDTQYF,-,TRBV9,TRBJ2-3,TRBD2
TGTGCCAGCAGCTTAGAGGGGACTAAGGCCTACGAGCAGTACTTC,CASSLEGTKAYEQYF,-,TRBV7-8,TRBJ2-7,TRBD2
TGTGCCAGCCATCCGGGACAGAACACTGAAGCTTTCTTT,CASHPGQNTEAFF,-,TRBV6-5,TRBJ1-1,-
TGTGCCAGTAGTCGATTTGGGGGGAGGGACACCGGGGAGCTGTTTTTT,CASSRFGGRDTGELFF,-,TRBV19,TRBJ2-2,TRBD2
TGTGCCAGCAGTGACCGGGACAGCAGCACAGATACGCAGTATTTT,CASSDRDSSTDTQYF,-,TRBV6-1,TRBJ2-3,TRBD1
TGTGCCAGCAGGGGGGCCTGGCAGCCCCAGCATTTT,CASRGAWQPQHF,-,TRBV3-1/TRBV3-2,TRBJ1-5,-
TGTGCCAGCAGCTTATCTAGCGGGTCTAGCACAGATACGCAGTATTTT,CASSLSSGSSTDTQYF,few,TRBV7-8,TRBJ2-3,TRBD2
TGTGCCAGCAGCTTTCAGGCAGGCTACGAGCAGTACTTC,CASSFQAGYEQYF,-,TRBV5-8,TRBJ2-7,-
TGTGCCAGCAACAGGGGAAAAACTGAAGCTTTCTTT,CASNRGKTEAFF,-,TRBV6-5,TRBJ1-1,TRBD1
TGTGCCAGCAGCTTATGGGCTGAGACCCAGTACTTC,CASSLWAETQYF,-,TRBV7-2,TRBJ2-5,-
TGTGCTAGTGGGCCCGGACAGAGGTACGAGCAGTACTTC,CASGPGQRYEQYF,-,TRBV12-5,TRBJ2-7,-
TGTGCCAGCAGCCAAATCTCCGGGGGGGAGACCCAGTACTTC,CASSQISGGETQYF,-,TRBV7-6,TRBJ2-5,TRBD2
TGTGCCAGCAGCCCCGGGGGGTGGTCCGCCTACAATGAGCAGTTCTTC,CASSPGGWSAYNEQFF,-,TRBV14,TRBJ2-1,TRBD2
TGTGCCACCCCAGGGTACGAGCAGTACTTC,CATPGYEQYF,once,TRBV6-5,TRBJ2-7,-
TGTGCCAGCAGCCCTGGACAGTATGGCTACACCTTC,CASSPGQYGYTF,once,TRBV7-8,TRBJ1-2,-
TGTGCCAGTAACCAACCGGGACAGGGCTTTGAAAAACTGTTTTTT,CASNQPGQGFEKLFF,once,TRBV19,TRBJ1-4,TRBD1
TGTGCCAGCACGGGCGGGTTCAATCAGCCCCAGCATTTT,CASTGGFNQPQHF,-,TRBV6-6,TRBJ1-5,-
TGCGCCAGCAGTGAACAAAACAATGAGCAGTTCTTC,CASSEQNNEQFF,-,TRBV10-1,TRBJ2-1,-
TGTGCCAGCAGCTTAGGGGACATAGCCAAAAACATTCAGTACTTC,CASSLGDIAKNIQYF,-,TRBV7-9,TRBJ2-4,-
TGTGCCAGTAGTAATCGACAGGGAGCTAATGAAAAACTGTTTTTT,CASSNRQGANEKLFF,-,TRBV19,TRBJ1-4,TRBD1
TGCGCCAGCAGTGAGGATATTCTAGCGGGAGTTGTCACAGATACGCAGTATTTT,CASSEDILAGVVTDTQYF,once,TRBV10-2,TRBJ2-3,TRBD2